This entry lists 14 T cell receptor beta chains sequenced from one sample in a study of cytomegalovirus exposure and HLA in healthy donors. The PCR ran on 60 Vbeta and 13 Jbeta primers. Libraries were prepared by immunoSEQ multiplex PCR; TCRdb keeps only in-frame clonotypes and omits some of them. The table includes tens of thousands of clones, roughly four fifths detected once. Sequencing input: PBMCs. Source of these receptors: a woman in her forties in good health and CMV-seropositive.

This chain uses TRBV7-3 with TRBJ2-1; the D is unclear. The CDR3 runs 13 residues. From germline, CDR1 is SGHTA and CDR2 FQGTGA. V was clipped by 4 bases and J by 3 bases, with 7 bases between them. The CDR3: CASSSTSYNEQFF. The CDR3 DNA reads TGTGCCAGCAGCTCGACAAGCTACAATGAGCAGTTCTTC.

The chain recombines TRBV7-8 with TRBJ2-7; D gene uncertain. This CDR3 comprises 11 residues. Germline V lookup: CDR1 SGHVS, CDR2 FQNEAQ. The V and J ends lost 9 bases and 6 bases respectively, with 12 bases between them. The CDR3 DNA reads as TGTGCCAGTAGAGGAGCCGCCGAGCAGTACTTC. Translating it yields CASRGAAEQYF.

The genes are TRBV30 and TRBJ2-7; no definite D call. The V end was cut by 2 bases, the J end by 6 bases, with 11 bases between. CDR3 length: 12 amino acids. Germline assignment: CDR1 GTSNPN and CDR2 SVGIG (reference sequence). Here the CDR3 reads CAWSTPLGEQYF. In nucleotides, the CDR3 is TGTGCCTGGAGTACCCCCCTAGGCGAGCAGTACTTC.

The sample holds a few counts of this clone. The V and J genes are TRBV2 and TRBJ1-1; D uncertain. The CDR3 sequence is 17 residues long. Trimming removed 0 bases at V and 0 bases at J, with 14 bases between. In germline, CDR1 is SNHLY, CDR2 FYNNEI. The DNA for the CDR3 is TGTGCCAGCAGTGAAGCCCAAGGCAGGCCCTTGAACACTGAAGCTTTCTTT. Translation: CASSEAQGRPLNTEAFF.

This chain connects TRBV10-3 to TRBJ2-1, with TRBD2 matching over 13 bases. The CDR3 sequence is 15 residues long. After removal of 6 bases from V and 6 bases from J, the junction contained 5 bases not matched to a gene. Looked up from germline, CDR1 is ENHRY and CDR2 is SYGVKD. The CDR3 loop reads CAISRTSGGRNEQFF. The CDR3 coding sequence is TGTGCCATCAGCCGGACTAGCGGGGGACGCAATGAGCAGTTCTTC.

The V call is TRBV6-5, the J call TRBJ1-2, with TRBD1 as a possible D gene (6 bases). V was shortened by 1 base and J by 6 bases, with 9 bases between the two germline ends. CDR1 is MNHEY and CDR2 is SVGAGI in the germline V gene. This CDR3 spans 13 amino acids. CDR3 sequence (DNA): TGTGCCAGCAGTTACTGGCAGGGGAATGGCTACACCTTC. As protein: CASSYWQGNGYTF.

This chain links TRBV25-1 with TRBJ1-5; maybe TRBD1 (6 bases). CDR3 length: 18 amino acids. CDR1 is MGHDK and CDR2 is SYGVNS in the germline V gene. V was trimmed by 3 bases and J by 2 bases, leaving 20 bases between them. The CDR3 here is CASSDNRAGALGNQPQHF. The CDR3 coding sequence is TGTGCCAGCAGTGATAACAGGGCAGGGGCCCTTGGCAATCAGCCCCAGCATTTT. Using reference TRBV25-1 and TRBJ1-5 for the parts outside the CDR3, the full variable domain is EADIYQTPRYLVIGTGKKITLECSQTMGHDKMYWYQQDPGMELHLIHYSYGVNSTEKGDLSSESTVSRIRTEHFPLTLESARPSHTSQYLCASSDNRAGALGNQPQHFGDGTRLSIL.

V usage is TRBV2 and J usage is TRBJ2-2, with 7 bases matching TRBD2. CDR3 length: 15 residues. J lost 5 bases, V lost 2 bases, and 5 bases had no gene match. The germline V gene has CDR1 SNHLY and CDR2 FYNNEI. The CDR3 DNA is TGTGCCAGCAGTGAATTGGGGGAGGGGACCGGGGAGCTGTTTTTT. Amino acid sequence: CASSELGEGTGELFF.

This sequence joins TRBV28 and TRBJ2-7, with 12 bases fitting TRBD1. Unmatched junction bases numbered 14, after V lost 8 bases and J lost 9 bases. In germline, CDR1 is MDHEN, CDR2 SYDVKM. This CDR3 comprises 15 residues. CDR3 DNA: TGTGCCAGCGTGCGTGGGGACAGGGGGCATCAGGGGCAGTACTTC. It yields the protein CASVRGDRGHQGQYF.

This chain connects TRBV6-5 to TRBJ1-5; D perhaps matches TRBD1 (6 bases). With 6 bases removed from V and 7 bases from J, the gap between germline ends came to 16 bases. This CDR3 has 14 amino acids. Germline V gene data show CDR1 as MNHEY and CDR2 as SVGAGI. The CDR3 reads CASRSGQKSQPQHF. Written as DNA, the CDR3 is TGTGCCAGCAGGTCCGGACAGAAAAGCCAGCCCCAGCATTTT.

On this clone itself: The identical CDR3 is also encoded by other nucleotide sequences in the sample. The chain combines TRBV9 with TRBJ1-4; 9 nucleotides line up with TRBD1. The germline V gene encodes CDR1 SGDLS and CDR2 YYNGEE. CDR3 size: 14 residues. The J segment lost 4 bases and the V segment lost 2 bases, leaving 0 bases of the junction unmatched. The CDR3 nucleotides are TGTGCCAGCAGCGTGGGACAGGGTAATGAAAAACTGTTTTTT. This sequence encodes CASSVGQGNEKLFF.

The V gene is TRBV28, the J gene TRBJ1-5; D remains unclear. This CDR3 has 11 residues. V lost 4 bases to trimming and J lost 9 bases, with 7 bases between them. Germline V gene sequence: CDR1 MDHEN, CDR2 SYDVKM. The CDR3 DNA reads as TGTGCCAGCAGTTCCCCCCGGCCCCAGCATTTT. It encodes CASSSPRPQHF.

The rearrangement joins TRBV7-9 to TRBJ2-2; tentative D call: TRBD2 (6 bases). The germline V gene has CDR1 SEHNR and CDR2 FQNEAQ (reference sequence). The CDR3 contains 13 residues. V lost 9 bases and J lost 1, with 9 bases in between. CDR3 loop: CASNSGNTGELFF. DNA of the CDR3: TGTGCCAGTAATAGCGGGAACACCGGGGAGCTGTTTTTT.

The chain has TRBV19 and TRBJ2-7; the match to TRBD1 covers 8 bases. Losses at the gene ends were 5 bases for V and 6 bases for J; bases not matched to a gene: 9. The CDR3 has 14 amino acids. Germline V gene sequence: CDR1 LNHDA, CDR2 SQIVND (reference sequence). CDR3 region: CASSETGAIGEQYF. The CDR3 bases are TGTGCCAGTAGTGAGACAGGGGCAATCGGCGAGCAGTACTTC.